This TCR beta chain appears in the sequencing data of a study of human T cells and chemical hapten exposure. About the research overall: TCR yields per sample varied, mainly owing to small pooled library volume differences.

CDR3 size: 14 residues. The trim removed 6 bases at V and 7 bases at J, leaving 6 bases unmatched. Germline V CDR1 and CDR2: SEHNR, FQNEAQ (reference sequence). Specified time point: patch test 1, 2 weeks after DPC sensitization. Treatment defined: therapeutic diphenylcyclopropenone sensitization with weekly scalp DPC. This clonotype came up many times. No antigen is known for it. Broader study findings: Having alopecia, the donors may differ immunologically from healthy people.

Individual cDNA molecules in this library carried unique molecular identifiers. TCRdb independently ran MiXCR on the RACE reads; one entry per CDR3 protein. Of about 120,000 distinct CDR3 sequences in the sample, roughly an eighth were seen once. V gene TRBV7-9 combines with J gene TRBJ1-6, with TRBD1 identical over 7 bases. This clonotype originated in a young man with alopecia areata. Some clones in this sample may be carry-over from other donors' samples. The sequenced sample was whole blood, obtained in connection with sensitization to the hapten diphenylcyclopropenone (DPC). The CDR3 DNA reads TGTGCCAGCAGAGAGGGACAGCACAATTCACCCCTCCACTTT. Amino acids: CASREGQHNSPLHF.